This T cell receptor beta chain came from a study of blood T cell repertoires in COVID-19 (dated by TCRdb to the early 2020s). In the study overall: The collaborator samples originated in the United States, Italy and Spain and spanned the acute and convalescent phases of COVID-19. The prospective study material was composed of cDNA or gDNA derived from T cells, B-cell-depleted T cells, or PBMCs. Subjects who had been exposed to COVID-19, were actively infected with it, or had recovered from it provided the deeply sampled blood TCRbeta repertoires that made up the dataset. A freely available public database, intended as a resource for researchers studying the immune response to SARS-CoV-2, is where the repertoires were released. Samples were obtained from the ongoing ImmuneRACE study (first 160 participants) and from over a thousand subjects provided by 6 global collaborators. Nearly every sample came with metadata listing a de-identified subject ID, COVID-19 status, age in years and sex. Where HLA class I and class II types were available, the types were taken from metadata supplied by the sample provider, not from assay-based typing. What the study reported, not specific to this receptor: The amount of clinical and demographic metadata varied by source and participant and was provided uncurated.

This clone was seen repeatedly, ten times or more. Its target antigen remains unknown. No clone much larger than this one lies a single base away; base qualities are absent. TCRbeta CDR3 regions were amplified from genomic DNA by means of the immunoSEQ Assay, a bias-controlled multiplex PCR. Turning to the authors' computational methods: Nucleated cell counts per sample were estimated from amplification of reference gene primers within the assay. Sequence reads were collapsed and filtered to measure the absolute abundance of every unique TCRbeta CDR3 rearrangement. For each sample, productive Simpson clonality was calculated as the square root of Simpson's diversity index over productive rearrangements. TCRdb retrieved this table from immuneACCESS and kept in-frame rearrangements only. Not all clones are present; in checked studies, unresolved V genes account for under half, and no reason is known for the remainder. For V, J and clone size, that table is used; D and trimming come from the DNA. This sample gives some 250,000 clones in total; about three quarters of them show up just once. The ten largest clonotypes hold about 3.5% of the sample.

Its CDR3 holds 11 amino acids, cysteine through phenylalanine. The sequence is cut down to CDR3 DNA, 33 bases in frame from base 1. CDR1 and CDR2 (MNHNY, SVGAGI) derive from the germline V gene (reference sequence). V loses 1 base of germline sequence and J loses 10 bases, and the interval between the two ends is 7 bases. Each collaborating institution followed its own protocols to collect whole blood in K2EDTA tubes. For TCRbeta analysis, collaborators shipped samples in one of three forms: frozen whole blood, isolated PBMCs, or DNA extracted from either of those sample types. The receptor comes from a woman aged 80 or over with acute or convalescent COVID-19. The receptor chain draws on TRBV6-6 and TRBJ1-2; matching of 6 bases hints at TRBD1 as the D gene. Sequenced sample: peripheral blood. The CDR3 protein is CASSYWDTYTF. Here is the DNA: TGTGCCAGCAGTTACTGGGACACCTACACCTTC.